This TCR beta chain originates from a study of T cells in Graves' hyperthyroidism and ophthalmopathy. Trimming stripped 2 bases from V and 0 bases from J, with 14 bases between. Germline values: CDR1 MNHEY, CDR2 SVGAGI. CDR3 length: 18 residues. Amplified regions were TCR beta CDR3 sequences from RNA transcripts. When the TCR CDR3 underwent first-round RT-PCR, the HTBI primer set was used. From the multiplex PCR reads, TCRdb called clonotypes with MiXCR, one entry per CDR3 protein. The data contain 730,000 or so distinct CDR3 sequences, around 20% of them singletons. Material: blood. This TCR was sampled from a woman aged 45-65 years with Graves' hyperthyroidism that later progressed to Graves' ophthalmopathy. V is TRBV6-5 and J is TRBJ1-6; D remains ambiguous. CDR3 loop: CASSYGLGSTSYNSPLHF. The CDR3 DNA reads TGTGCCAGCAGTTACGGGCTAGGCTCTACCTCCTATAATTCACCCCTCCACTTT.